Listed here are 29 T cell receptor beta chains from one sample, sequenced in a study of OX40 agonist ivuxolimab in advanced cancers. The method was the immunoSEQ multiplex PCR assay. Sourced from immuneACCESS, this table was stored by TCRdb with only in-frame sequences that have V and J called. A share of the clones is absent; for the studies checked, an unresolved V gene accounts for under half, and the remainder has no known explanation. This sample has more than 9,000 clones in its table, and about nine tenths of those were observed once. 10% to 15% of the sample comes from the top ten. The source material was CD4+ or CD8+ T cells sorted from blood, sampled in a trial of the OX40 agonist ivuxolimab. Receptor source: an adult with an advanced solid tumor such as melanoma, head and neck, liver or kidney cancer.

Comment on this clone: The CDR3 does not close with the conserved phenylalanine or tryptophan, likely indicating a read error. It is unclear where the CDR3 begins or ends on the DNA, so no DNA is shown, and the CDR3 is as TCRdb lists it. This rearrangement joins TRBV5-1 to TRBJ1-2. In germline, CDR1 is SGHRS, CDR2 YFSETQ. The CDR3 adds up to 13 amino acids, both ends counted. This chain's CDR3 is CASWERSVRKTYG.

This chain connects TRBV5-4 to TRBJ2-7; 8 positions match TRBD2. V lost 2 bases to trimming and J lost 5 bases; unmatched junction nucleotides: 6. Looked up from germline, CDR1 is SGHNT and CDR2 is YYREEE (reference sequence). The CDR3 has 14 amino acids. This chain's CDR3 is CASSFSGGLDEQYF. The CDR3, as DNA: TGTGCCAGCAGCTTCTCGGGGGGGCTCGACGAGCAGTACTTC.

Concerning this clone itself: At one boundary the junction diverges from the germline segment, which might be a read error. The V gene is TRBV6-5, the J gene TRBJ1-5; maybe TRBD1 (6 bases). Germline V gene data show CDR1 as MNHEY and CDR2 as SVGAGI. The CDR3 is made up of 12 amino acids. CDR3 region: CGRTATNQPQHF. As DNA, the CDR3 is TGCGGCAGGACAGCCACCAATCAGCCCCAGCATTTT.

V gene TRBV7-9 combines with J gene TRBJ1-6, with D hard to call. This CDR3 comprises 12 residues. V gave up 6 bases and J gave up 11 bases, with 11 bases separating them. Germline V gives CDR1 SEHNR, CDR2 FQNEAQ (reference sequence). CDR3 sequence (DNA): TGTGCCAGCAGATCAATTCTCCCACCCCTCCACTTT. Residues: CASRSILPPLHF. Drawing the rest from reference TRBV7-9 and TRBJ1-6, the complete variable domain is DTGVSQNPRHKITKRGQNVTFRCDPISEHNRLYWYRQTLGQGPEFLTYFQNEAQLEKSRLLSDRFSAERPKGSFSTLEIQRTEQGDSAMYLCASRSILPPLHFGNGTRLTVT.

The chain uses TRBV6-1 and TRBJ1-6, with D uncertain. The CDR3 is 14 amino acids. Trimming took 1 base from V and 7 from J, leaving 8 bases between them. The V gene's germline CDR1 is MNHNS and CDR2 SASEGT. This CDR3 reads CASSEVGSNSPLHF. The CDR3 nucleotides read TGTGCCAGCAGTGAAGTGGGTTCCAATTCACCCCTCCACTTT.

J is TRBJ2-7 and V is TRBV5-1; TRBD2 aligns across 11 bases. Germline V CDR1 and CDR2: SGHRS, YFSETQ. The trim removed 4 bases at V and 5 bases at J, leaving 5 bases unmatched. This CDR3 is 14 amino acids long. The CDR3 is CASSPVAGGDEQYF. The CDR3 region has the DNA TGCGCCAGCAGCCCCGTAGCGGGGGGGGACGAGCAGTACTTC.

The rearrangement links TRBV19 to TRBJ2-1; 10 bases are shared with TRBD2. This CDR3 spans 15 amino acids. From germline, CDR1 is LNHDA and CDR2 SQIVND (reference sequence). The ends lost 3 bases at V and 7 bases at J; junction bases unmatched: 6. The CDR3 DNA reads TGTGCCAGTAGTATGGAGGGACTAGCGACTAATGAGCAGTTCTTC. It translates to CASSMEGLATNEQFF.

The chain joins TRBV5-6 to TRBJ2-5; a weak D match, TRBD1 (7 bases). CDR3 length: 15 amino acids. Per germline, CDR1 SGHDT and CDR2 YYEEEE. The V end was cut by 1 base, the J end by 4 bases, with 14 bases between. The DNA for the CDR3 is TGTGCCAGCAGCTTGTACAGGGGAGGCGGAGAGACCCAGTACTTC. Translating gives CASSLYRGGGETQYF.

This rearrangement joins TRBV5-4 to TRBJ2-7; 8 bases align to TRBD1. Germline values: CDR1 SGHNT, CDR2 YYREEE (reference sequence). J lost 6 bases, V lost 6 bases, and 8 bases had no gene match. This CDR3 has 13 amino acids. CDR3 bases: TGTGCCAGCATGGGACAGGACCTCGCCGAGCAGTACTTC. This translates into CASMGQDLAEQYF.

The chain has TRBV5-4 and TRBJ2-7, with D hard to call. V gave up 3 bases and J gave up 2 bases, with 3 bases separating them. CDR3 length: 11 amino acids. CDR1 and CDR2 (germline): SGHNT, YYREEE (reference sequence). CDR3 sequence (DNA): TGTGCCAGCAGCTCCCCCTACGAGCAGTACTTC. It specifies CASSSPYEQYF. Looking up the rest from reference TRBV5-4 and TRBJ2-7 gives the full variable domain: ETGVTQSPTHLIKTRGQQVTLRCSSQSGHNTVSWYQQALGQGPQFIFQYYREEENGRGNFPPRFSGLQFPNYSSELNVNALELDDSALYLCASSSPYEQYFGPGTRLTVT.

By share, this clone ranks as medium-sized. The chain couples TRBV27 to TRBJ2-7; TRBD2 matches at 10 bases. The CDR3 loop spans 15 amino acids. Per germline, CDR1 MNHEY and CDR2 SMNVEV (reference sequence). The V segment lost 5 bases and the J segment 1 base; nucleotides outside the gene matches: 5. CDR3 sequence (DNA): TGTGCCAGCAGTCCCTTAGCGGGGGGTTCCTACGAGCAGTACTTC. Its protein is CASSPLAGGSYEQYF.

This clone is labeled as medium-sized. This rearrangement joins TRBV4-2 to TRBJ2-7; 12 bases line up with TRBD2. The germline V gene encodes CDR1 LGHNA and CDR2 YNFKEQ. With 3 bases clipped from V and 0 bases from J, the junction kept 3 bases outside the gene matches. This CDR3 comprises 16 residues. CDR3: CASSQWTSGASYEQYF. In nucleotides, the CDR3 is TGTGCCAGCAGCCAGTGGACTAGCGGGGCCTCCTACGAGCAGTACTTC.

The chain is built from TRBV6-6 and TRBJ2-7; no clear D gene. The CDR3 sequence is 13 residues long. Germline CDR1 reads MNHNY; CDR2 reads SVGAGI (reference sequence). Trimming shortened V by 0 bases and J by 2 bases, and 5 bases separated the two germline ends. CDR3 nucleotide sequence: TGTGCCAGCAGTTACTCCGGAACCTACGAGCAGTACTTC. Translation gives CASSYSGTYEQYF.

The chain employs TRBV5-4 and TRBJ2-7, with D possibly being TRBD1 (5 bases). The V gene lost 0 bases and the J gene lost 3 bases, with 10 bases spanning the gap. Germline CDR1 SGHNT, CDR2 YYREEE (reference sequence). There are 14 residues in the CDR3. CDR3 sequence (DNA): TGTGCCAGCAGCTTGGAAGGGGTTGGCTACGAGCAGTACTTC. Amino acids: CASSLEGVGYEQYF.

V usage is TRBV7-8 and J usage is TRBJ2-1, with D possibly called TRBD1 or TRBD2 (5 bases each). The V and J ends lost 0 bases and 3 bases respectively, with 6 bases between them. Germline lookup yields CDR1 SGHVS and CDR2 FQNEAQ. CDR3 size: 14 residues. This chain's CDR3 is CASSLAGVYNEQFF. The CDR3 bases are TGTGCCAGCAGCTTAGCGGGGGTCTACAATGAGCAGTTCTTC.

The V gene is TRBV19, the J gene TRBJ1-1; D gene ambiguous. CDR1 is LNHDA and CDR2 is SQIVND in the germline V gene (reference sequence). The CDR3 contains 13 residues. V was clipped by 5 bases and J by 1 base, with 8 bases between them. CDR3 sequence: CASSPSGNTEAFF. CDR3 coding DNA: TGTGCCAGTAGTCCCTCCGGGAACACTGAAGCTTTCTTT.

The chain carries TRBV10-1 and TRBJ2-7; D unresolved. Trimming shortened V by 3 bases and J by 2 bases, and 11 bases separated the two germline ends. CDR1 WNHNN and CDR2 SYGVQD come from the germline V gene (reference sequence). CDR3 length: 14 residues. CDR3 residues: CASSDGPIPYEQYF. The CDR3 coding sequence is TGCGCCAGCAGTGATGGTCCTATCCCCTACGAGCAGTACTTC.

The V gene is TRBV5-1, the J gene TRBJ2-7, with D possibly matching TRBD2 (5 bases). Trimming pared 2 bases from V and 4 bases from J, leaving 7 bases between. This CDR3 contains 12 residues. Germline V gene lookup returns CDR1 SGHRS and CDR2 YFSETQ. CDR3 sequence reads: CASSFGGYEQYF. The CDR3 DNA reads TGCGCCAGCAGCTTCGGAGGTTACGAGCAGTACTTC.

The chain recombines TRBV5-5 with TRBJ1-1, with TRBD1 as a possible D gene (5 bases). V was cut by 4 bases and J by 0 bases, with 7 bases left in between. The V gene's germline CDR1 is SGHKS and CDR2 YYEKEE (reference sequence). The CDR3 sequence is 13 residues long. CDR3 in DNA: TGTGCCAGCAGCGTGACAGTGAACACTGAAGCTTTCTTT. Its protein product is CASSVTVNTEAFF.

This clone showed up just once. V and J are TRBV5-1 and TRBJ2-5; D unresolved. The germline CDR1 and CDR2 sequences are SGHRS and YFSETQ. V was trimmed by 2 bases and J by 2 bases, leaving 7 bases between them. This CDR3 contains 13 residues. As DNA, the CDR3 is TGCGCCAGCAGCTTAGAGAATCAAGAGACCCAGTACTTC. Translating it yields CASSLENQETQYF.

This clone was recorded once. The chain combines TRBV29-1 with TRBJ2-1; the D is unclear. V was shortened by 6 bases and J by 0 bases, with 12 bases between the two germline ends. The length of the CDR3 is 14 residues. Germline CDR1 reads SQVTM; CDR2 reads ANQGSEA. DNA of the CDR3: TGCAGCGTGGCCGAGACACCCTCCTACAATGAGCAGTTCTTC. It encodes CSVAETPSYNEQFF.

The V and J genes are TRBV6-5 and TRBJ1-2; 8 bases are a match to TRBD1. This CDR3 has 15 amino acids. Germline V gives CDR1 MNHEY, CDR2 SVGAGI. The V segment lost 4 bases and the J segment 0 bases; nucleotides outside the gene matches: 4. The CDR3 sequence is CASSSGQGANYGYTF. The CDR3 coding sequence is TGTGCCAGCAGTTCCGGACAGGGAGCTAACTATGGCTACACCTTC.

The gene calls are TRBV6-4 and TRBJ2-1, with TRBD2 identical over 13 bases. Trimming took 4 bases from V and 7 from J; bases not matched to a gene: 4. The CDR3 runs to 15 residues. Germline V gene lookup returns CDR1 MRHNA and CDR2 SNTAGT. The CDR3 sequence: CASSVETSGGNEQFF. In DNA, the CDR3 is TGTGCCAGCAGTGTGGAGACTAGCGGGGGGAATGAGCAGTTCTTC.

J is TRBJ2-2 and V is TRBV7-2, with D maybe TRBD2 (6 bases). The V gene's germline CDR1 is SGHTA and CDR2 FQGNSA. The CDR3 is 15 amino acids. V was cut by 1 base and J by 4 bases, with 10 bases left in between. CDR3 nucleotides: TGTGCCAGCAGCTTAGTCCGGGGGTCCACCGGGGAGCTGTTTTTT. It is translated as CASSLVRGSTGELFF.

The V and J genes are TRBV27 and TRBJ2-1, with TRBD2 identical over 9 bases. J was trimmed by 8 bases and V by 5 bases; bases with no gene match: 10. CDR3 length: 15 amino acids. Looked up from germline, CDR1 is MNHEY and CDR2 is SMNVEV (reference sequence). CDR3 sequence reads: CASSPSISGGDEQFF. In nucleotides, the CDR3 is TGTGCCAGCAGTCCCAGCATTAGCGGGGGCGATGAGCAGTTCTTC.

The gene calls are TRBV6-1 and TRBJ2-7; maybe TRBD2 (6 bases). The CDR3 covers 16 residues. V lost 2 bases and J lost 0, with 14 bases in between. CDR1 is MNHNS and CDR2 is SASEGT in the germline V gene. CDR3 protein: CASSEWWDGSSYEQYF. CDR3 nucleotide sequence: TGTGCCAGCAGTGAATGGTGGGACGGGAGCTCCTACGAGCAGTACTTC.

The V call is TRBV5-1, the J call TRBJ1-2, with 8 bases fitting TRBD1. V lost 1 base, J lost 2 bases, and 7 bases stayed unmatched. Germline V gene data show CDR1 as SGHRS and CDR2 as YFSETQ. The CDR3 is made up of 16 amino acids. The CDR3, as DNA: TGCGCCAGCAGCTTGCAATCAGGGGGCGCGAACTATGGCTACACCTTC. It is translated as CASSLQSGGANYGYTF.

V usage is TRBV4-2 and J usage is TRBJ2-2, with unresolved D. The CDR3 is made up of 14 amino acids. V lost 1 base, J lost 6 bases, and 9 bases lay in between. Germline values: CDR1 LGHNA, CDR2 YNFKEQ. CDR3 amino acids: CASSQVLRAGELFF. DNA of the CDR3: TGTGCCAGCAGCCAAGTTCTAAGGGCCGGGGAGCTGTTTTTT.

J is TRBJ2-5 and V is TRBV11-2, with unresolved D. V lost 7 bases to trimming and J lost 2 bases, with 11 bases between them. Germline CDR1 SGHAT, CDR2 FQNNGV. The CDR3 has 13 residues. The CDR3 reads CASKLTQQETQYF. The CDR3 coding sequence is TGTGCCAGCAAGTTAACTCAGCAAGAGACCCAGTACTTC. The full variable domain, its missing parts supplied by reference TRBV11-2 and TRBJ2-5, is EAGVAQSPRYKIIEKRQSVAFWCNPISGHATLYWYQQILGQGPKLLIQFQNNGVVDDSQLPKDRFSAERLKGVDSTLKIQPAKLEDSAVYLCASKLTQQETQYFGPGTRLLVL.